These 9 T cell receptor beta chains share one sample of origin, sequenced in a study of control samples from healthy donors and cancer patients. TCRdb's copy holds only in-frame clones and misses some; the assay was immunoSEQ multiplex PCR. The sample shows 80,000 to 100,000 clones, roughly 92% of them seen only once. The sequencing input was blood. These receptors came from a human donor in good health. The donor label of this sample is uncertain.

The gene calls are TRBV5-1 and TRBJ1-6, with D unclear. This CDR3 is 13 amino acids long. The germline V gene encodes CDR1 SGHRS and CDR2 YFSETQ. The V end was cut by 7 bases, the J end by 0 bases, with 5 bases between. The chain's CDR3 is CASSDSYNSPLHF. CDR3 sequence (DNA): TGCGCCAGCTCTGACTCCTATAATTCACCCCTCCACTTT.

The chain couples TRBV28 to TRBJ1-2; D is perhaps TRBD1 (5 bases). The CDR3 totals 15 residues. Germline CDR1 MDHEN, CDR2 SYDVKM. The V end lost 7 bases, the J end lost 4 bases, and 19 bases lay between the germline ends. In DNA, the CDR3 is TGTGCCAGCAACCCCGACAGCCTAGATACCTATGGCTACACCTTC. It encodes CASNPDSLDTYGYTF.

Worth noting for this clone: Germline and junction disagree at one end, which may indicate a read error. The rearrangement uses TRBV20-1 and TRBJ1-4; the D gene is possibly TRBD1 (6 bases). The CDR3 spans 14 residues. Per the germline V gene, CDR1 is DFQATT and CDR2 is SNEGSKA (reference sequence). CDR3 DNA: TGCAGTGCTAGTTCTGGGACAACAAATGAAAAACTGTTTTTT. Translating gives CSASSGTTNEKLFF.

The chain employs TRBV19 and TRBJ2-7, with a possible D match to TRBD1 (5 bases). This CDR3 contains 13 residues. The germline gives CDR1 LNHDA, CDR2 SQIVND (reference sequence). V was shortened by 3 bases and J by 3 bases, with 9 bases between the two germline ends. The CDR3 protein is CASSIGHLYEQYF. CDR3 DNA: TGTGCCAGTAGTATTGGACACCTCTACGAGCAGTACTTC.

The V and J genes are TRBV5-1 and TRBJ1-4; no firm D call. Germline lookup yields CDR1 SGHRS and CDR2 YFSETQ. The CDR3 is made up of 14 amino acids. The ends were cut back, 0 bases at V and 5 bases at J, with 8 bases in the middle. The CDR3 DNA reads as TGCGCCAGCAGCTTGGGAGAGTTAAATGAAAAACTGTTTTTT. This sequence encodes CASSLGELNEKLFF.

There are a few counts of this clone. The chain carries TRBV30 and TRBJ1-4, with a weak D call TRBD1 (6 bases). Germline assignment: CDR1 GTSNPN and CDR2 SVGIG (reference sequence). Trimming stripped 2 bases from V and 8 bases from J, with 15 bases between. CDR3 length equals 14 residues. The chain's CDR3 is CAWSRTPQGEKLFF. The DNA of the CDR3 is TGTGCCTGGAGTCGGACTCCGCAGGGGGAAAAACTGTTTTTT.

The V and J genes are TRBV19 and TRBJ1-6; no reliable D call. The CDR3 contains 17 residues. The V end lost 2 bases, the J end lost 0 bases, and 11 bases lay between the germline ends. Per germline, CDR1 LNHDA and CDR2 SQIVND (reference sequence). CDR3 DNA sequence: TGTGCCAGTAGTATAAGGACCTTAAGCTCCTATAATTCACCCCTCCACTTT. Translating it yields CASSIRTLSSYNSPLHF.

The chain carries TRBV10-3 and TRBJ1-1; 7 bases map to TRBD1. V lost 5 bases, J lost 4 bases, and 7 bases stayed unmatched. CDR1 and CDR2 (germline): ENHRY, SYGVKD. The CDR3 has 14 amino acids. The CDR3 loop reads CAISLQGESTEAFF. In nucleotides, the CDR3 is TGTGCCATCAGTCTCCAGGGGGAGAGCACTGAAGCTTTCTTT.

This clone is a singleton in its sample. The rearrangement joins TRBV14 to TRBJ1-4; 7 bases are shared with TRBD1. Germline lookup yields CDR1 SGHDN and CDR2 FVKESK. This CDR3 is built from 16 residues. V dropped 3 bases and J dropped 5; count of bases not matched to a gene: 9. The DNA of the CDR3 is TGTGCCAGCAGCCAGCCTAAGACAGGGAGAAATGAAAAACTGTTTTTT. This gives the protein CASSQPKTGRNEKLFF.